This T cell receptor (beta chain) was profiled in a study of T cell responses to AZD1222 COVID-19 vaccine. Germline V gene sequence: CDR1 SNHLY, CDR2 FYNNEI. V was pared by 5 bases and J by 5 bases, with 19 bases between. The CDR3 runs to 17 residues. Only in-frame clones appear in the TCRdb table, and some are missing; sequencing was by immunoSEQ multiplex PCR. The profile shows about 94,000 clones, roughly 85% of them singletons. The starting material was peripheral blood, obtained 28 days after the second AZD1222 dose. The chain links TRBV2 to TRBJ1-6, with a possible D match to TRBD1 (5 bases). This clonotype originated in an adult who received the AZD1222 COVID-19 vaccine. DNA for the CDR3: TGTGCCAGCAGTTTCACGACATCGCAGGGACATAATTCACCCCTCCACTTT. Its protein is CASSFTTSQGHNSPLHF.